These T cell receptor beta chains were read from a single sample in a study of cytomegalovirus exposure and HLA in healthy donors. Here immunoSEQ multiplex PCR was the method, and the copy in TCRdb shows in-frame clones only, minus some. The sample consists of approximately 140,000 clones, 73% of them appearing once. Input material: PBMCs. The receptors shown here come from a young woman in good health and CMV-seronegative. The conserved cysteine and the conserved F or W are not part of the CDR3 here. The D gene is left open where the match is weak.

NA,TRBJ2-1,TRBV5-6,ASSLAEFFSSYNEQF
TRBD1,TRBJ1-2,TRBV28,ASSLRPQGGGYT
NA,TRBJ1-5,TRBV11-2,ASSSAGTNQPQH
NA,TRBJ1-2,TRBV30,AWSVLTKHGYT
NA,TRBJ1-5,TRBV7-9,ASIGGGQGSQPQH
NA,TRBJ1-3,TRBV28,ASSPDSTGNTIY
NA,TRBJ2-7,TRBV5-4,ASSFNLVEQY
TRBD1,TRBJ1-4,TRBV19,ASSAQGAGEKLF
NA,TRBJ1-1,TRBV29-1,SVEDQIGRSSEAF
NA,TRBJ1-5,TRBV5-6,ASSSGEGNQPQH
NA,TRBJ1-5,TRBV10-3,AISDYSNQPQH
NA,TRBJ2-2,TRBV2,ASSVRESSGELF
TRBD2,NA,TRBV11-3,ASSSGSSYEQY
NA,TRBJ2-1,TRBV7-2,ASSLVGGAGFNEQF
TRBD1,TRBJ1-2,TRBV7-2,ASSLGRDRGSYGYT
NA,TRBJ2-1,TRBV4-3,ASSRGSEQF
NA,TRBJ1-2,TRBV6-6,ASSYSKAKTGYGYT
NA,TRBJ2-1,TRBV4-3,ASSQRLGEQF
TRBD1,TRBJ2-7,TRBV25-1,ASRPGQRPEQY
NA,TRBJ2-7,TRBV28,ASSLPFYEQY
TRBD1,TRBJ1-1,TRBV7-3,ASSLQGANTEAF
NA,TRBJ1-2,TRBV29-1,SVAGQLINYGYT
TRBD1,TRBJ2-1,TRBV7-9,ASSSGTGLYNEQF
TRBD1,TRBJ2-3,TRBV4-1,ASSGQGTSDTQY
TRBD1,TRBJ1-2,TRBV5-6,ASSLGGQGAYGYT
NA,TRBJ1-2,TRBV7-9,SSSAASPRGYYGYT
TRBD1,TRBJ1-5,TRBV28,ASRMDRGPQPQH
NA,TRBJ1-2,TRBV27,ASSFQGLGGYGYT
NA,TRBJ2-7,TRBV10-2,ASKPYQGLSYEQY
NA,TRBJ1-3,TRBV7-9,ASSLDRAGAGNTIY
NA,TRBJ2-7,TRBV7-2,ASSLKGSHEQY